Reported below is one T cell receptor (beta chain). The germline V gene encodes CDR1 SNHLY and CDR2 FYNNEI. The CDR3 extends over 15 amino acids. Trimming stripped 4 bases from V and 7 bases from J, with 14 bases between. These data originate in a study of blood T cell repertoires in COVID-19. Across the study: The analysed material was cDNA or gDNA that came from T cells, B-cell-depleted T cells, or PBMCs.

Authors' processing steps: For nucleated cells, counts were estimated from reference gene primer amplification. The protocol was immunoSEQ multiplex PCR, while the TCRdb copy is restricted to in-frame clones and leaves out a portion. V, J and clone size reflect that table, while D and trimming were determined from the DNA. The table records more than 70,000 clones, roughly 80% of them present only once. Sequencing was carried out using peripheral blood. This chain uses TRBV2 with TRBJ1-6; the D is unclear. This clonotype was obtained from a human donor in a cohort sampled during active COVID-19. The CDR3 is CASSVGGSKNSPLHF. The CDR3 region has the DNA TGTGCCAGCAGTGTGGGAGGGTCAAAAAATTCACCCCTCCACTTT. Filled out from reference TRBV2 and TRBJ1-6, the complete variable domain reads EPEVTQTPSHQVTQMGQEVILRCVPISNHLYFYWYRQILGQKVEFLVSFYNNEISEKSEIFDDQFSVERPDGSNFTLKIRSTKLEDSAMYFCASSVGGSKNSPLHFGNGTRLTVT.